A selection of T cell receptor beta chains follows, all from one sample in a study of CD8+CD57+ T cells in acquired aplastic anemia. TCRdb reprocessed the reads via MiXCR and lists one record per CDR3 protein. Of some 200,000 distinct CDR3 sequences listed, under 50% are singletons. Sequencing was performed on sorted CD4+, CD8+, or CD8+CD57+ T cells (not recorded which) from PBMCs. The receptor set was obtained from a human donor with aplastic anemia. CDR3s include the opening cysteine and the closing phenylalanine or tryptophan. Each record gives: clone size, D gene, V gene, J gene, CDR3 protein, CDR3 DNA. A D gene is named only where the DNA matches it firmly. Where a row states a size, it is once, few, many or the class of an expanded clone; other rows omit it.

size: many; D: -; V: TRBV10-3; J: TRBJ2-1; CDR3: CAIKGTGGDNEQFF; DNA: TGTGCCATCAAGGGGACTGGGGGCGACAATGAGCAGTTCTTC
size: many; D: -; V: TRBV19; J: TRBJ1-1; CDR3: CASSRRGNTEAFF; DNA: TGTGCCAGTTCAAGGCGGGGGAACACTGAAGCTTTCTTT
size: -; D: -; V: TRBV25-1; J: TRBJ2-7; CDR3: CASSEARGLKRDEQYF; DNA: TGTGCCAGCAGTGAGGCCCGGGGACTCAAACGGGACGAGCAGTACTTC
size: -; D: -; V: TRBV7-6; J: TRBJ1-6; CDR3: CASSLEGSDNSPLHF; DNA: TGTGCCAGCAGCTTAGAGGGATCAGATAATTCACCCCTCCACTTT
size: many; D: TRBD2; V: TRBV10-3; J: TRBJ2-7; CDR3: CAISEGLAGNYEQYF; DNA: TGTGCCATCAGTGAGGGCCTAGCGGGGAATTACGAGCAGTACTTC
size: few; D: TRBD1; V: TRBV3-1; J: TRBJ2-2; CDR3: CASSLGQAMGELLF; DNA: TGTGCCAGCAGCCTGGGACAGGCCATGGGGGAGCTGTTGTTT
size: many; D: -; V: TRBV7-8; J: TRBJ1-3; CDR3: CASSYDSTGNTIYF; DNA: TGTGCCAGCAGCTATGACAGTACTGGAAACACCATATATTTT
size: -; D: -; V: TRBV27; J: TRBJ2-5; CDR3: CASSSPQDREGETQYF; DNA: TGTGCCAGCAGTTCCCCTCAGGACAGGGAGGGCGAGACCCAGTACTTC
size: many; D: TRBD2; V: TRBV30; J: TRBJ2-3; CDR3: CAWSSGAHDTQYF; DNA: TGTGCCTGGAGCAGCGGGGCGCACGATACGCAGTATTTT
size: many; D: TRBD2; V: TRBV2; J: TRBJ2-7; CDR3: CASSEGTSGRAHPYF; DNA: TGTGCCAGCAGTGAAGGGACTAGCGGGAGGGCCCACCCGTACTTC
size: many; D: -; V: TRBV7-2; J: TRBJ1-2; CDR3: CASSSLQPNYGYTF; DNA: TGTGCCAGCAGCTCGCTACAGCCTAACTATGGCTACACCTTC
size: -; D: -; V: TRBV10-3; J: TRBJ2-7; CDR3: CAISESAFRYERYF; DNA: TGTGCCATCAGTGAGTCGGCATTTCGCTACGAGCGGTACTTC
size: many; D: -; V: TRBV11-2; J: TRBJ2-5; CDR3: CASRKLSGVQETQYF; DNA: TGTGCCAGCAGAAAATTGTCGGGGGTCCAAGAGACCCAGTACTTC
size: -; D: -; V: TRBV19; J: TRBJ1-6; CDR3: CASTAGAKNSPLHF; DNA: TGTGCCAGTACGGCGGGGGCGAAGAATTCACCCCTCCACTTT
size: -; D: -; V: TRBV25-1; J: TRBJ2-2; CDR3: CASSELGPTGELFF; DNA: TGTGCCAGCAGTGAATTGGGGCCCACCGGGGAGCTGTTTTTT
size: -; D: TRBD1; V: TRBV29-1; J: TRBJ1-4; CDR3: CSARTGYKEKLFF; DNA: TGCAGCGCTAGGACAGGGTATAAAGAAAAACTGTTTTTT
size: many; D: -; V: TRBV12-3/TRBV12-4; J: TRBJ1-4; CDR3: CASSFSGLEKLFF; DNA: TGTGCCAGCAGTTTCTCAGGGCTTGAAAAACTGTTTTTT
size: many; D: -; V: TRBV29-1; J: TRBJ2-2; CDR3: CSAYHVGDTGELFF; DNA: TGCAGCGCGTACCACGTAGGAGACACCGGGGAGCTGTTTTTT
size: -; D: TRBD1; V: TRBV3-1; J: TRBJ2-3; CDR3: CASSQEDRGRGDTQYF; DNA: TGTGCCAGCAGCCAAGAGGACAGGGGGCGTGGAGATACGCAGTATTTT
size: -; D: -; V: TRBV19; J: TRBJ1-2; CDR3: CASSIWGTNYGYTF; DNA: TGTGCCAGTAGTATATGGGGGACTAACTATGGCTACACCTTC
size: -; D: -; V: TRBV10-3; J: TRBJ2-7; CDR3: CATIAKGTHEQYF; DNA: TGTGCCACGATCGCTAAAGGGACCCACGAGCAGTACTTC
size: -; D: -; V: TRBV2; J: TRBJ1-4; CDR3: CASSETSKGGEKLFF; DNA: TGTGCCAGCAGTGAGACGTCTAAGGGAGGAGAAAAACTGTTTTTT
size: -; D: TRBD2; V: TRBV5-1; J: TRBJ2-3; CDR3: CASSLSGRPTDTQYF; DNA: TGCGCCAGCAGCCTTAGCGGGAGACCCACAGATACGCAGTATTTT
size: many; D: -; V: TRBV19; J: TRBJ1-2; CDR3: CASSIARGYGYGYTF; DNA: TGTGCCAGTAGTATCGCCAGGGGTTATGGCTATGGCTACACCTTC
size: few; D: -; V: TRBV10-3; J: TRBJ2-1; CDR3: CAISARNQPERSYNEQFF; DNA: TGTGCCATCAGTGCCCGGAACCAGCCCGAGCGCTCCTACAATGAGCAGTTCTTC
size: -; D: TRBD1; V: TRBV2; J: TRBJ1-2; CDR3: CASSVPTGGFYGYTF; DNA: TGTGCCAGCAGTGTTCCGACAGGGGGCTTCTATGGCTACACCTTC
size: -; D: -; V: TRBV7-9; J: TRBJ2-1; CDR3: CASGRNNEQFF; DNA: TGTGCCAGTGGACGGAACAATGAGCAGTTCTTC
size: -; D: -; V: TRBV11-1; J: TRBJ2-1; CDR3: CASSLGGSPYNEQFF; DNA: TGTGCCAGCAGCTTAGGGGGGAGTCCCTACAATGAGCAGTTCTTC
size: -; D: TRBD2; V: TRBV10-3; J: TRBJ2-7; CDR3: CAISGPSGRTYEQYF; DNA: TGTGCCATCAGTGGGCCTAGCGGGAGAACCTACGAGCAGTACTTC
size: -; D: TRBD2; V: TRBV2; J: TRBJ2-7; CDR3: CASSGAGASYEQYF; DNA: TGTGCCAGCAGTGGAGCGGGGGCAAGCTACGAGCAGTACTTC
size: few; D: -; V: TRBV2; J: TRBJ1-2; CDR3: CASSPTPVLGYTF; DNA: TGTGCCAGCAGCCCAACGCCGGTCCTTGGCTACACCTTC
size: -; D: -; V: TRBV2; J: TRBJ1-2; CDR3: CASSVTGGDNYGYTF; DNA: TGTGCCAGCAGCGTAACGGGGGGGGATAACTATGGCTACACCTTC
size: few; D: -; V: TRBV7-3; J: TRBJ1-6; CDR3: CASSLSGANSPLHF; DNA: TGTGCCAGCAGCTTATCAGGGGCCAACTCACCCCTCCACTTT
size: -; D: -; V: TRBV12-3/TRBV12-4; J: TRBJ2-3; CDR3: CASSPRRTDTQYF; DNA: TGTGCCAGCAGCCCCCGTCGCACAGATACGCAGTATTTT
size: -; D: -; V: TRBV24-1; J: TRBJ1-5; CDR3: CASSHTRGSSNQPQHF; DNA: TGTGCCAGCAGCCATACCCGGGGGTCCAGCAATCAGCCCCAGCATTTT
size: -; D: TRBD2; V: TRBV24-1; J: TRBJ2-2; CDR3: CATSGTSGEANTGELFF; DNA: TGTGCCACCAGTGGCACTAGCGGGGAGGCGAACACCGGGGAGCTGTTTTTT